Listed below are T cell receptor beta chains from one sample, sequenced in a study of blood T cell repertoires in COVID-19. The method was immunoSEQ multiplex PCR; TCRdb's version includes in-frame clones alone and lacks a portion of them. Of roughly 110,000 clones listed, roughly 84% are singletons. What was sequenced was peripheral blood. All receptors come from a woman in her 70s who had recovered from COVID-19. The CDR3 runs from the conserved cysteine through the conserved F or W.

TRBV10-1,TRBJ2-6,CALLGPGANVLTF
TRBV5-1,TRBJ2-5,CASSLDRGRGETQYF
TRBV3-1/TRBV3-2,TRBJ2-7,CAGLQGHEQYF
TRBV11-2,TRBJ2-3,CASSLVSSGDTQYF
TRBV3-1/TRBV3-2,TRBJ2-2,CASSWLAGRNTGELFF
TRBV11-2,TRBJ2-3,CASSLVGGSGAVDTQYF
TRBV7-6,TRBJ1-3,CASSSRPGQGAGAGNTIYF
TRBV2,TRBJ2-7,CASGRQGTFYEQYF
TRBV24-1,TRBJ2-1,CATTSASGKQGHGEQFF
TRBV3-1/TRBV3-2,TRBJ2-7,CASSQGQKNYEQYF
TRBV4-2,TRBJ1-5,CASSQAGQGATNQPQHF
TRBV2,TRBJ1-1,CASIRQGLSGTEAFF
TRBV5-4,TRBJ1-1,CASRGPMNTEAFF
TRBV7-3,TRBJ2-2,CASSLSPPDRGAQDTGELFF
TRBV7-2,TRBJ1-5,CASSWDRDQPQHF
TRBV2,TRBJ2-5,CASSATGWRETQYF
TRBV4-1,TRBJ1-6,CASSQAYPGNSPLHF
TRBV11-3,TRBJ2-2,CASSLSGFNTGELFF
TRBV4-3,TRBJ2-1,CASSQDVQGLAGGRNEQFF
TRBV5-5,TRBJ2-3,CASSLDPGQNTQYF
TRBV6-5,TRBJ2-1,CASSYSLDYLEQFF
TRBV15,TRBJ1-5,CATSRVLNQPQHF
TRBV9,TRBJ2-1,CASSVVLAGGSDEQFF
TRBV25-1,TRBJ1-1,CASTQGLNSEAFF
TRBV18,TRBJ2-3,CASSGRGLTDTQYF
TRBV3-1/TRBV3-2,TRBJ2-7,CASSQGLGASSYEQYF